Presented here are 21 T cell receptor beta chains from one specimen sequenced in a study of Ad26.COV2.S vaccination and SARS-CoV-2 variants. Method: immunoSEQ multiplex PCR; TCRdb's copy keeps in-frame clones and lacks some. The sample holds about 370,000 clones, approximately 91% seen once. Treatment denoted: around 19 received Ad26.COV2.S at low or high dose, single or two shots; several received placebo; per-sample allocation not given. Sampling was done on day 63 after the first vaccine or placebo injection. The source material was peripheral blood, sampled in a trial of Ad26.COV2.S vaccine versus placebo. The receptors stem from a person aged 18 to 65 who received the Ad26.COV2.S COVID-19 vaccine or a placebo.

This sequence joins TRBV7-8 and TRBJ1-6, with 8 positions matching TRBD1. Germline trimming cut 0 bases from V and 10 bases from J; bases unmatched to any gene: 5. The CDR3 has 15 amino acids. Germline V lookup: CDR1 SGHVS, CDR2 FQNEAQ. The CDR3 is CASSLARTGSSPLHF. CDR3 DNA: TGTGCCAGCAGCTTAGCTAGGACAGGGTCCTCACCCCTCCACTTT.

CDR3 region: CSASPAEMLRYGYTF. Here the CDR3 DNA reads TGCAGTGCTAGTCCCGCTGAAATGCTTCGGTATGGCTACACCTTC. The chain recombines TRBV20-1 with TRBJ1-2; D is undetermined. The CDR3 sequence is 15 residues long. Germline CDR1 DFQATT, CDR2 SNEGSKA (reference sequence). Between the trimmed V and J ends, which lost 3 bases and 5 bases, there was a span of 19 bases.

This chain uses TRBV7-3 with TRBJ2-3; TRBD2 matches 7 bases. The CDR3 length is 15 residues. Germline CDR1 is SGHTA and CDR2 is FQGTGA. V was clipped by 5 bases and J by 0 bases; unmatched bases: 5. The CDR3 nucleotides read TGTGCCAGCAGCGAGAGCGGGATAAGCACAGATACGCAGTATTTT. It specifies CASSESGISTDTQYF.

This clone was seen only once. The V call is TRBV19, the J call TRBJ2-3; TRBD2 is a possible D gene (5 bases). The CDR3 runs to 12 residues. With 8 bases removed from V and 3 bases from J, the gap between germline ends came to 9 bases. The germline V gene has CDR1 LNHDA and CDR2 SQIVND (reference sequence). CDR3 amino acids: CASRGRTDTQYF. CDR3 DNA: TGTGCCAGTCGCGGGCGAACAGATACGCAGTATTTT.

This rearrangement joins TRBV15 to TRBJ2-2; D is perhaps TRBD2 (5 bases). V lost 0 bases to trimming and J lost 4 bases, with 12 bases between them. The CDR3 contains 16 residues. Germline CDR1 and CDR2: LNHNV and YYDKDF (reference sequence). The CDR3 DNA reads TGTGCCACCAGCAGAGATGGGAGAGGAGCCACCGGGGAGCTGTTTTTT. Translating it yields CATSRDGRGATGELFF.

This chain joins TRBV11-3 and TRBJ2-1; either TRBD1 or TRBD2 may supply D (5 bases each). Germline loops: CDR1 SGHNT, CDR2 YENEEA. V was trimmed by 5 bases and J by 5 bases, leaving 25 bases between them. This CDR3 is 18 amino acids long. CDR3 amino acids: CASSPTRERGSYHNEQFF. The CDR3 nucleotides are TGTGCCAGCAGCCCAACAAGGGAGAGGGGATCCTACCACAATGAGCAGTTCTTC.

The CDR3 protein is CSVLGGLTYEQYF. CDR3 nucleotide sequence: TGCAGCGTGCTCGGGGGCCTAACCTACGAGCAGTACTTC. The chain uses TRBV29-1 and TRBJ2-7; either TRBD1 or TRBD2 may supply D (6 bases each). CDR3 length: 13 residues. Trimming stripped 6 bases from V and 2 bases from J, with 14 bases between. Germline V lookup: CDR1 SQVTM, CDR2 ANQGSEA.

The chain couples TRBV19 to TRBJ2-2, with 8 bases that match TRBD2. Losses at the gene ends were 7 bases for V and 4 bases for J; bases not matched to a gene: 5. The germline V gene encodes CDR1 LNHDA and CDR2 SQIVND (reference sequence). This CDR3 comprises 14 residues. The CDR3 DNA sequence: TGTGCCAGTAATAAGCGGGAGATCACCGGGGAGCTGTTTTTT. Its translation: CASNKREITGELFF.

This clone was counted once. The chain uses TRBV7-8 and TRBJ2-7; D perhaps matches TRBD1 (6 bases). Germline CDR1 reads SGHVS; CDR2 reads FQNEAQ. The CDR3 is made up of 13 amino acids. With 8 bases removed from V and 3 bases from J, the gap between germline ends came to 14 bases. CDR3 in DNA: TGTGCCAGCGGACGGACAGACCTCTACGAGCAGTACTTC. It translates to CASGRTDLYEQYF.

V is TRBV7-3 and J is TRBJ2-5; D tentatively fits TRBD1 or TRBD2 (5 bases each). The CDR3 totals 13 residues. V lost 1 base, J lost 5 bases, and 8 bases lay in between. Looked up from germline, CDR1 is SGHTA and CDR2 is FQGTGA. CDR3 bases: TGTGCCAGCAGCTTAAATTGGGGGGAGACCCAGTACTTC. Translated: CASSLNWGETQYF. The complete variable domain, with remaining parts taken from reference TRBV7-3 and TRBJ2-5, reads GAGVSQTPSNKVTEKGKYVELRCDPISGHTALYWYRQSLGQGPEFLIYFQGTGAADDSGLPNDRFFAVRPEGSVSTLKIQRTERGDSAVYLCASSLNWGETQYFGPGTRLLVL.

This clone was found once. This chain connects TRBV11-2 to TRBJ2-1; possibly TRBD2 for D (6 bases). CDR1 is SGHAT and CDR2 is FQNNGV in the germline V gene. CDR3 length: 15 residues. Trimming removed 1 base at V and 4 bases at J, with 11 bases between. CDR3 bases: TGTGCCAGCAGCTTAGCATACGGGAGTTACAATGAGCAGTTCTTC. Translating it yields CASSLAYGSYNEQFF.

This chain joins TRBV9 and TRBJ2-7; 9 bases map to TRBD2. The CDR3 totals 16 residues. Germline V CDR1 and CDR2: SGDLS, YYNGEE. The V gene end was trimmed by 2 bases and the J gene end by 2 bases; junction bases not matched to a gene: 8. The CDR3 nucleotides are TGTGCCAGCAGCGTGGGAGCGGGAGGTGGGACCTACGAGCAGTACTTC. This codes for CASSVGAGGGTYEQYF.

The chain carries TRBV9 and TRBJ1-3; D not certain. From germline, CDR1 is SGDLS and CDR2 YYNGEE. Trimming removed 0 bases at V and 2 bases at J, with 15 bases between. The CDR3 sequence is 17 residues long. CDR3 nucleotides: TGTGCCAGCAGCGTAGCTGGTGGCAGCGAGACTGGAAACACCATATATTTT. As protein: CASSVAGGSETGNTIYF.

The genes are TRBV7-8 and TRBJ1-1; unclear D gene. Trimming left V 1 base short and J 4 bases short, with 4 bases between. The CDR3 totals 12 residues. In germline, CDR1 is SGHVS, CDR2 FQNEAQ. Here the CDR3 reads CASSLVPTEAFF. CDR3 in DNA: TGTGCCAGCAGCTTAGTTCCCACTGAAGCTTTCTTT. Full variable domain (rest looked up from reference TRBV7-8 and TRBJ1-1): GAGVSQSPRYKVAKRGQDVALRCDPISGHVSLFWYQQALGQGPEFLTYFQNEAQLDKSGLPSDRFFAERPEGSVSTLKIQRTQQEDSAVYLCASSLVPTEAFFGQGTRLTVV.

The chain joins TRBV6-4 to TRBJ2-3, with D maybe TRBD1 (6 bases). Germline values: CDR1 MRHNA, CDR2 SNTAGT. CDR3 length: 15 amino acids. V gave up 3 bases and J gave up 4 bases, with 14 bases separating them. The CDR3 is CASSDSQGSPDTQYF. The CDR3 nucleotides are TGTGCCAGCAGTGATTCTCAGGGGTCTCCAGATACGCAGTATTTT.

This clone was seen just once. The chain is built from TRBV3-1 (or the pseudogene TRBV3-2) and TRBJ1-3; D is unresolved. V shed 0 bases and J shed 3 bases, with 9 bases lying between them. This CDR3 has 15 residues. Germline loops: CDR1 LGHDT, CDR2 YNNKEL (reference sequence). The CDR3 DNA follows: TGTGCCAGCAGCCAAGATCCTGCCCGTGGAAACACCATATATTTT. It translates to CASSQDPARGNTIYF.

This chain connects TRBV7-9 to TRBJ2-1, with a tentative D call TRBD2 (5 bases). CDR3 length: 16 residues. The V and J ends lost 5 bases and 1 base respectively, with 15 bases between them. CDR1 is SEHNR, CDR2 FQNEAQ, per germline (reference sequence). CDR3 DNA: TGTGCCAGCAGCCTCCGTCGGGCGGGTTCCTACAATGAGCAGTTCTTC. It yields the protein CASSLRRAGSYNEQFF.

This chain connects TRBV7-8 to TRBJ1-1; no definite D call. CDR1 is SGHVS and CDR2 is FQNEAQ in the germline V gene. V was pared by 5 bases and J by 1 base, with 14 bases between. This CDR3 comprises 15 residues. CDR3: CASSLPARGNTEAFF. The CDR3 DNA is TGTGCCAGCAGCCTCCCGGCGCGGGGGAACACTGAAGCTTTCTTT.

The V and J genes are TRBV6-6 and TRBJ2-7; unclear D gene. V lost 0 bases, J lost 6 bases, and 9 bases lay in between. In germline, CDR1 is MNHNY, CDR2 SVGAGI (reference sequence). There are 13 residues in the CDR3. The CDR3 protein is CASSYSTPFEQYF. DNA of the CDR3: TGTGCCAGCAGTTACTCCACTCCTTTCGAGCAGTACTTC.

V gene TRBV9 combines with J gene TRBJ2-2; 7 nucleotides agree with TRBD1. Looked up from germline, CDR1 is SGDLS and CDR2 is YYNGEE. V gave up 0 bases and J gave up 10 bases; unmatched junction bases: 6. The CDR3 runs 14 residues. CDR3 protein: CASSVGTGSKELFF. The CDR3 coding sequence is TGTGCCAGCAGCGTAGGGACAGGTTCAAAGGAGCTGTTTTTT.

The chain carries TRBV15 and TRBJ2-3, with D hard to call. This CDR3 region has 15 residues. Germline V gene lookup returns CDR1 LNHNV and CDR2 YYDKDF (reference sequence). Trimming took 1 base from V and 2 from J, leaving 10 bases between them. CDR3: CATSRAFALTDTQYF. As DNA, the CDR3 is TGTGCCACCAGCAGAGCCTTTGCCCTCACAGATACGCAGTATTTT.